This T cell receptor beta chain was profiled in a study of blood T cell repertoires in COVID-19. In the study overall: Sources were T cells, B-cell-depleted T cells, or PBMCs; the material itself was cDNA or gDNA.

Across about two dozen US areas, participants ranged in age from 18 to 89 years. V shed 6 bases, J shed 2 bases, and the junction held 6 bases outside the gene matches. The CDR3 covers 14 residues. CDR1 is LNHDA, CDR2 SQIVND, per germline (reference sequence). Profiled with immunoSEQ multiplex PCR; TCRdb holds only in-frame clones, not every one. The repertoire holds more than 200,000 clones, with about 84% as singletons. Sequencing input: PBMCs or T cells enriched from blood (not recorded which). This chain joins TRBV19 and TRBJ1-1; 7 nucleotides align to TRBD1. This receptor was identified in a man aged 60-69 years who had recovered from COVID-19. The CDR3 DNA sequence: TGTGCCAGTAGAAGGGACAGCCGTAACACTGAAGCTTTCTTT. This encodes CASRRDSRNTEAFF.